This entry describes one T cell receptor (beta chain). The antigen remains undetermined. The J segment lost 6 bases and the V segment lost 3 bases, leaving 5 bases of the junction unmatched. Germline CDR1 reads KGHSH; CDR2 reads LQKENI. This CDR3 has 17 residues. The data belong to a study of CD8 T cells in ankylosing spondylitis. 5'-RACE, quantitative and with molecular barcodes, yielded the TCR beta libraries. TCRdb independently ran MiXCR on the 5' RACE reads; one entry per CDR3 protein. The data hold over 600,000 distinct CDR3 sequences, with around 20% observed a single time. Overall study results and limits: As for the disease-linked clones, they showed a CD8+ phenotype and occurred at relatively low frequencies in peripheral blood. Blood from ankylosing spondylitis patients appeared to carry a characteristic roughly 8-variant TCR beta motif. Previous work reported some of these motif variants in the synovial fluid and blood of reactive arthritis. Matched synovial fluid from ankylosing spondylitis patients was reported to be enriched for disease-linked clones.

Material: blood, either unsorted or a sorted T cell fraction (not recorded which). The TCR was taken from a male donor with ankylosing spondylitis. The genes are TRBV18 and TRBJ2-1, with 16 bases aligning to TRBD2. CDR3 residues: CASSPPGTSGGGNEQFF. In DNA, the CDR3 is TGTGCCAGCTCACCCCCCGGGACTAGCGGGGGGGGCAATGAGCAGTTCTTC.